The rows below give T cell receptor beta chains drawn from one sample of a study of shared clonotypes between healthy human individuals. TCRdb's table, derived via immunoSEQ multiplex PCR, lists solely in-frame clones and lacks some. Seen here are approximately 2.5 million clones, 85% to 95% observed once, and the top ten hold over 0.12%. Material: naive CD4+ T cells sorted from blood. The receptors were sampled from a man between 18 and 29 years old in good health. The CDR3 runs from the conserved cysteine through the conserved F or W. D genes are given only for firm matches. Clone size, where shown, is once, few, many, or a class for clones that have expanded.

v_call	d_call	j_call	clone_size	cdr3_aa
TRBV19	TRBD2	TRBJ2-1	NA	CASSIRGGEQFF
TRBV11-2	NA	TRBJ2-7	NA	CASSLGGGNDEQYF
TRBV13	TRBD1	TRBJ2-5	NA	CASSSTTGTETQYF
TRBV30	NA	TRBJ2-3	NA	CAWRETSTDTQYF
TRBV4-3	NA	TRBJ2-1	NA	CASSHPGAYNEQFF
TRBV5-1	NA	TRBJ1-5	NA	CASSLEGSNQPQHF
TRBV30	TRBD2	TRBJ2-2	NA	CAWSVRTSGRKGTGELFF
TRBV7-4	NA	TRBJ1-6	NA	CASSPRLETPSKSPLHF
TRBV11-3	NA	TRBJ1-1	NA	CASSFGENTEAFF
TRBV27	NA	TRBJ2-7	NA	CASSKPGHSSYEQYF
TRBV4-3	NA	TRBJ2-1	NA	CASSRGGPGDEQFF
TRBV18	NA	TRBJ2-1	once	CASSPALGGAGEQFF
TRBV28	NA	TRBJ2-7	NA	CASSFRRGLLSYEQYF
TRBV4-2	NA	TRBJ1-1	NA	CASSLDLGGNGAFF
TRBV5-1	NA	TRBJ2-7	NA	CASSLDRSSSYEQYF
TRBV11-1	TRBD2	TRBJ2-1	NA	CASSLSPAGLAYNEQFF
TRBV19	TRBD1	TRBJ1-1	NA	CASSPNRGHTEAFF